The present entry profiles one T cell receptor (beta chain) with its context. Its antigen is currently unknown. Here immunoSEQ multiplex PCR was the method, and the copy in TCRdb shows in-frame clones only, minus some. Of 20,000 to 25,000 clones in the sample, 65% to 85% are singletons; the top ten hold about a sixth. Unexposed donor CD4+ T cells date from about 2011-2018, before the COVID-19 pandemic. After roughly ten days of culture, CD4+ T cells were isolated. This sample was included in a study of CD4 T cells in relation to SARS-CoV-2 and coronaviruses. At the level of the study: Shared crossreactive spike epitopes were mapped to their HLA restriction.

CDR1 is MNHEY, CDR2 SMNVEV, per germline (reference sequence). V lost 6 bases, J lost 2 bases, and 7 bases stayed unmatched. The CDR3 contains 15 residues. This TCR derives from a human donor in good health. The chain carries TRBV27 and TRBJ2-1; 7 nucleotides align to TRBD2. Sequenced sample: CD4+ T cells from PBMCs, cultured in vitro. CDR3: CASRRLAVAYNEQFF. CDR3 sequence (DNA): TGTGCCAGCAGGCGTCTAGCGGTTGCCTACAATGAGCAGTTCTTC.